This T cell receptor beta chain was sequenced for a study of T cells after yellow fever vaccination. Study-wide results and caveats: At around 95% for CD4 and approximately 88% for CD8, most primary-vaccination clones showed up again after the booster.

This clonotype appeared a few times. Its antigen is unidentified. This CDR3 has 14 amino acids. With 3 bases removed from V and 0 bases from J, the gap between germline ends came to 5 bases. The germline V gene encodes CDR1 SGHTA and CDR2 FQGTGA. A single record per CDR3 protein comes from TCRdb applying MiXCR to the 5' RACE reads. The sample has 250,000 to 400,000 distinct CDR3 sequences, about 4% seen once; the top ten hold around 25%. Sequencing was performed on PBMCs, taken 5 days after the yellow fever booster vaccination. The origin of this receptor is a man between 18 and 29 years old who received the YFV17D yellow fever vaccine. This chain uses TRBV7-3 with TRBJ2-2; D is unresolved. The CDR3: CASSFTANTGELFF. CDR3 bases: TGTGCCAGCAGCTTCACCGCGAACACCGGGGAGCTGTTTTTT.